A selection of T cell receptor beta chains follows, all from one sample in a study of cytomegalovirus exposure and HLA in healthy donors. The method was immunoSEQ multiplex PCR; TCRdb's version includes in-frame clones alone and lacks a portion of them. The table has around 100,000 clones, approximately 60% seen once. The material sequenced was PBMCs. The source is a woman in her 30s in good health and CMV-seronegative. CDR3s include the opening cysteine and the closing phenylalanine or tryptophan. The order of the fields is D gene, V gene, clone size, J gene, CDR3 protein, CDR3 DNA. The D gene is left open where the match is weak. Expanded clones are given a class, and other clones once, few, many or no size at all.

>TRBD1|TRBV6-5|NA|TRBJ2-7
CASSYSSGQVYYEQYF
TGTGCCAGCAGTTACTCGTCGGGACAGGTATACTACGAGCAGTACTTC
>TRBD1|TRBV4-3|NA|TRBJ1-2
CASSTDRGQEGYTF
TGCGCCAGCAGCACGGACAGGGGGCAGGAGGGCTACACCTTC
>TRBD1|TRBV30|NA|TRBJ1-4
CAWALIRTGISGNEKLFF
TGTGCCTGGGCCCTAATACGGACAGGGATTTCTGGAAATGAAAAACTGTTTTTT
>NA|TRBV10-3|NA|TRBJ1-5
CAISGTVNQPQHF
TGTGCCATCAGTGGGACAGTTAATCAGCCCCAGCATTTT
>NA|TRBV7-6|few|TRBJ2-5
CASSLVEYPTDRETQYF
TGTGCCAGCAGCTTAGTGGAGTATCCAACGGACAGAGAGACCCAGTACTTC
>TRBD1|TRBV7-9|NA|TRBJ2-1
CASSLDNRGSYNEQFF
TGTGCCAGCAGCTTAGACAACAGGGGGTCCTACAATGAGCAGTTCTTC
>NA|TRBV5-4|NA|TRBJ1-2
CASSSYYGYTF
TGTGCCAGCAGCTCATACTATGGCTACACCTTC
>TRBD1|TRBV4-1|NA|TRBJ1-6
CASSRGSGTENSPLHF
TGCGCCAGCAGCCGAGGCTCCGGGACAGAAAATTCACCCCTCCACTTT
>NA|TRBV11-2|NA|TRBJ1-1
CASSLDFAGSPFF
TGTGCCAGCAGCTTAGATTTTGCGGGAAGTCCTTTCTTT
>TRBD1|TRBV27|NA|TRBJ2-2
CASSTRWDSLNTGELFF
TGTGCCAGCAGTACACGGTGGGACAGCTTGAACACCGGGGAGCTGTTTTTT
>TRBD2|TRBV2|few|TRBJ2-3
CASRGGTSGSSDTQYF
TGTGCCAGCAGGGGGGGGACTAGCGGGAGTTCAGATACGCAGTATTTT
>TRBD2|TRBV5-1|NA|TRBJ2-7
CASSSIAGGPHEQYF
TGCGCCAGCAGCTCCATAGCGGGAGGGCCCCACGAGCAGTACTTC
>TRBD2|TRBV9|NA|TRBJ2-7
CASSGGGDEQYF
TGTGCCAGCAGTGGGGGAGGGGACGAGCAGTACTTC
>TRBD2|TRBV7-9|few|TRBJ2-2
CASTPSGSNTGELFF
TGTGCCAGCACCCCTAGCGGGAGTAACACCGGGGAGCTGTTTTTT
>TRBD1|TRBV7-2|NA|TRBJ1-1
CASSPTGTANRAFF
TGTGCCAGCAGCCCGACCGGGACAGCCAACCGAGCTTTCTTT
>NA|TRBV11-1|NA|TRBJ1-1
CASSLETGRTTEAFF
TGTGCCAGCAGCTTAGAGACAGGTCGAACCACTGAAGCTTTCTTT
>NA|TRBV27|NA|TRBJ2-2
CASSWQAVGELFF
TGTGCCAGCAGTTGGCAGGCTGTCGGGGAGCTGTTTTTT
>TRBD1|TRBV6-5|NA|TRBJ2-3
CATTTGVRTDTQYF
TGTGCCACCACGACAGGGGTCCGCACAGATACGCAGTATTTT
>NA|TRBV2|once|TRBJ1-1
CASSEWAGDTEAFF
TGTGCCAGCAGTGAATGGGCGGGGGACACTGAAGCTTTCTTT
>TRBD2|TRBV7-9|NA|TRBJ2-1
CASSLLAGVYNEQFF
TGTGCCAGCAGCTTACTAGCGGGGGTCTACAATGAGCAGTTCTTC
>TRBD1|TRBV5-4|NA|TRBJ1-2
CASSGRGQEIRGYTF
TGTGCCAGCAGCGGCCGGGGACAGGAAATTCGAGGCTACACCTTC
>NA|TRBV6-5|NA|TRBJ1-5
CASSYSPGPNQPQHF
TGTGCCAGCAGTTACAGTCCAGGGCCAAATCAGCCCCAGCATTTT
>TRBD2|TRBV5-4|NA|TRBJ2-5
CASSLGLAGMPQTQYF
TGTGCCAGCAGCTTAGGACTAGCGGGAATGCCACAGACCCAGTACTTC
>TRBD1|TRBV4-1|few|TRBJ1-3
CASSLGQGAGNTIYF
TGCGCCAGCAGCCTAGGACAGGGGGCTGGAAACACCATATATTTT
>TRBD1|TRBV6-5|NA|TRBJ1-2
CATRTGTTYGYTF
TGTGCCACCCGGACAGGGACCACCTATGGCTACACCTTC
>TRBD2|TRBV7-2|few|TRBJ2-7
CASSTLTSDEQYF
TGTGCCAGCAGCACCCTGACTAGCGACGAGCAGTACTTC
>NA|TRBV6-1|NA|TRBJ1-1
CASMVGANSNTEAFF
TGTGCCAGCATGGTAGGGGCAAACTCGAACACTGAAGCTTTCTTT
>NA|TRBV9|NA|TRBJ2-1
CASSVAGGREQFF
TGTGCCAGCAGCGTAGCCGGGGGAAGAGAGCAGTTCTTC
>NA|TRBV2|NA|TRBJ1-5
CASSGVGGNQPQHF
TGTGCCAGCAGTGGTGTAGGGGGCAATCAGCCCCAGCATTTT
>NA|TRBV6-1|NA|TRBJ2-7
CASSGLGGSYEQYF
TGTGCCAGCAGTGGGTTAGGGGGCTCCTACGAGCAGTACTTC
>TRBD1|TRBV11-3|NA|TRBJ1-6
CASSLTGSSPLHF
TGTGCCAGCAGCCTGACAGGGAGCTCACCCCTCCACTTT
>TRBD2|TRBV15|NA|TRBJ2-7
CATSRERGTYEQYF
TGTGCCACCAGTAGAGAGCGGGGCACCTACGAGCAGTACTTC
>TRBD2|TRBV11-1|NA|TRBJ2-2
CASSPGGASGELFF
TGTGCCAGCAGCCCCGGGGGGGCGTCCGGGGAGCTGTTTTTT
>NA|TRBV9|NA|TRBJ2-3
CASSPTPGDTQYF
TGTGCCAGCAGCCCTACCCCGGGGGATACGCAGTATTTT
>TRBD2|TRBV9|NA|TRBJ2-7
CASSVGGLAGGWQYF
TGTGCCAGCAGCGTGGGAGGACTAGCGGGCGGGTGGCAGTACTTC
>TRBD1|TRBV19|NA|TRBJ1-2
CASSQGGGATYTF
TGTGCCAGTAGCCAGGGGGGCGGGGCGACCTACACCTTC
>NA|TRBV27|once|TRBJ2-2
CASSLGGVNTGELFF
TGTGCCAGCAGTTTAGGCGGGGTTAACACCGGGGAGCTGTTTTTT
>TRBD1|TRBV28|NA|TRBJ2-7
CASSWTPWDRASNEQYF
TGTGCCAGCAGTTGGACACCTTGGGACAGGGCTTCAAACGAGCAGTACTTC
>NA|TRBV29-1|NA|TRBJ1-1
CSVGSSREAFF
TGCAGCGTTGGTAGCAGTCGAGAAGCTTTCTTT
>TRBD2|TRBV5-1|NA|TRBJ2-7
CASSLEPSGSSYEQYF
TGCGCCAGCAGCTTGGAGCCTAGCGGCAGCTCCTACGAGCAGTACTTC
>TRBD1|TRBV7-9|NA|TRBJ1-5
CASSGGQGMTGNQPQHF
TGTGCCAGCAGCGGGGGACAGGGAATGACGGGCAATCAGCCCCAGCATTTT
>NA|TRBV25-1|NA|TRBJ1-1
CASSNTGNTEAFF
TGTGCCAGCAGTAATACAGGGAACACTGAAGCTTTCTTT
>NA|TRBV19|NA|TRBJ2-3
CASSIAPPPGEGLVATDTQYF
TGTGCCAGTAGTATAGCCCCCCCTCCGGGAGAGGGTCTTGTTGCCACAGATACGCAGTATTTT
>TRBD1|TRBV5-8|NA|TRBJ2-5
CASSLVDRVEETQYF
TGTGCCAGCAGCTTGGTTGACAGGGTCGAAGAGACCCAGTACTTC
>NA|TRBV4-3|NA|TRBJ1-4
CASSRRSGSDEKLFF
TGCGCCAGCAGCCGAAGGTCAGGGTCGGATGAAAAACTGTTTTTT
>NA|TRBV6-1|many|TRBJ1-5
CASSEPPHAIDYSNQPQHF
TGTGCCAGCAGTGAACCCCCCCACGCCATAGATTATAGCAATCAGCCCCAGCATTTT
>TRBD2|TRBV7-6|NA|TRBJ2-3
CASSLGASGSLNTQYF
TGTGCCAGCAGCTTAGGGGCTAGCGGGAGTTTAAATACGCAGTATTTT
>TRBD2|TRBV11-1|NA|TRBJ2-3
CASSPGLAGERDTQYF
TGTGCCAGCAGCCCCGGACTAGCGGGAGAGCGAGATACGCAGTATTTT
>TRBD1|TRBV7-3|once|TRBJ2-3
CASSLDRGLTDTQYF
TGTGCCAGCAGCTTGGACAGGGGGTTGACAGATACGCAGTATTTT
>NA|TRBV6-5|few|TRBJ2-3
CASSYSMVARDTQYF
TGTGCCAGCAGTTACTCGATGGTAGCGCGGGATACGCAGTATTTT
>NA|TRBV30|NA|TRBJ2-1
CAWSVLGDNEQFF
TGTGCCTGGAGCGTACTAGGAGACAATGAGCAGTTCTTC
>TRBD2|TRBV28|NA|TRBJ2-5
CASSTGGLRVETQYF
TGTGCCAGCAGTACGGGAGGACTAAGAGTAGAGACCCAGTACTTC
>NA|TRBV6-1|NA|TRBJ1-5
CASIQRGGDQPQHF
TGTGCCAGCATCCAAAGGGGGGGCGATCAGCCCCAGCATTTT
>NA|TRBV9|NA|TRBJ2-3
CASSVAGSTDTQYF
TGTGCCAGCAGCGTAGCAGGCTCCACAGATACGCAGTATTTT
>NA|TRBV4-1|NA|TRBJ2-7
CASSQDGERSYEQYF
TGCGCCAGCAGCCAAGACGGGGAGAGATCCTACGAGCAGTACTTC
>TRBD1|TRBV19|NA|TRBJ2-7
CASSTGTGDSSYEQYF
TGTGCCAGTAGCACCGGGACAGGGGATAGCTCCTACGAGCAGTACTTC
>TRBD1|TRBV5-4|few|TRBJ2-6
CASSLQQGAPGANVLTF
TGTGCCAGCAGCTTGCAACAGGGGGCGCCTGGGGCCAACGTCCTGACTTTC
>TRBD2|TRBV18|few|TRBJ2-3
CASSPSGGATDTQYF
TGTGCCAGCTCACCATCGGGAGGGGCCACAGATACGCAGTATTTT
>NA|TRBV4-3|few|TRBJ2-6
CSSSQDSGAGANVLTF
TGCTCCAGCAGTCAAGATTCGGGGGCTGGGGCCAACGTCCTGACTTTC